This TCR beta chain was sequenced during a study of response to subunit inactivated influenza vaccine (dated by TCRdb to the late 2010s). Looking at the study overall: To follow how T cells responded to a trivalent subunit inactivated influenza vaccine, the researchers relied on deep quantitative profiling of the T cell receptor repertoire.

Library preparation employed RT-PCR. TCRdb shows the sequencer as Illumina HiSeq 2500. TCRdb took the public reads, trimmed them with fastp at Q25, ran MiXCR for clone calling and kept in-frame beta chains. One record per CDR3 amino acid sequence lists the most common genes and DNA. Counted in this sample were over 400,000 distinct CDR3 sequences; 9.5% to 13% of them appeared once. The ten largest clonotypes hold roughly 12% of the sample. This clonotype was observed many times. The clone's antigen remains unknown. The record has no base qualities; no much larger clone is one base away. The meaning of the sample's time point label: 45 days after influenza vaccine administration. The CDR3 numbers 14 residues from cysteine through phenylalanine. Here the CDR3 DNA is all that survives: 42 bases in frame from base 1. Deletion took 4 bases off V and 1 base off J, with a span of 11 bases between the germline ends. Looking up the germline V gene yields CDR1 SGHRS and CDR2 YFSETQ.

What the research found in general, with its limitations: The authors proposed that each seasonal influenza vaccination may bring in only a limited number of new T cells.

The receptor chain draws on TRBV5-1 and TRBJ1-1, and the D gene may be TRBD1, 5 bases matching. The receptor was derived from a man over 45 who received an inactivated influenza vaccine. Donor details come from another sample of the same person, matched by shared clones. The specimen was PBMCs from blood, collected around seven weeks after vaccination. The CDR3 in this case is CASSGGTGNTEAFF. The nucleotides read TGCGCCAGCAGCGGAGGGACTGGGAACACTGAAGCTTTCTTT.